This T cell receptor beta chain was captured by sequencing in a study of T cell changes during pregnancy in multiple sclerosis. The CDR3 spans 15 residues. J gave up 2 bases and V 0 bases, and 4 bases lay outside the gene matches. Germline CDR1 is SGHRS and CDR2 is YFSETQ. The method was immunoSEQ multiplex PCR; TCRdb's version includes in-frame clones alone and lacks a portion of them. The table shows roughly 53,000 clones, with around 94% occurring only once. The clonotype comes from a female donor with multiple sclerosis, enrolled in a pregnancy study. This chain connects TRBV5-1 to TRBJ2-5; 7 bases align to TRBD1. The specimen comprised CD4+ T cells from peripheral blood mononuclear cells, sampled in the third trimester of pregnancy. The CDR3 DNA sequence: TGCGCCAGCAGCTTGGAAGGGGGCAAACAAGAGACCCAGTACTTC. It yields the protein CASSLEGGKQETQYF.